This TCR beta chain came from a study of T cell responses to AZD1222 COVID-19 vaccine. As concerns this clone: Antigen: not known. One junction end disagrees with the germline gene, perhaps due to a read error.

Findings and limits, study-wide: Baseline testing showed seropositivity in only a handful of AZD1222 recipients.

Clones were sequenced by immunoSEQ multiplex PCR, and TCRdb holds only the in-frame ones, with some missing. The sample has 65,000 to 75,000 clones; 75% to 85% are singletons. The CDR3 contains 12 residues. Germline V CDR1 and CDR2: MNHNS, SASEGT. The specimen was peripheral blood, collected on day 0 of AZD1222 vaccination. The TCR sequence derives from an adult in good health. The gene calls are TRBV6-1 and TRBJ1-6; no firm D call. The CDR3 DNA follows: TGTGCCAGCACTGAATCGGACTGGTTAGTCCACTTT. It codes for CASTESDWLVHF.